Shown below are 24 T cell receptor beta chains from a single sample sequenced in a study of OX40 agonist ivuxolimab in advanced cancers. The table came from immunoSEQ multiplex PCR; TCRdb's copy has only in-frame clones and leaves some out. This sample has tens of thousands of clones, with 80% to 90% found just once. The sample here was CD4+ or CD8+ T cells sorted from blood, taken in a trial of the OX40 agonist ivuxolimab. The receptors derive from an adult with an advanced solid tumor such as melanoma, head and neck, liver or kidney cancer.

V is TRBV5-6 and J is TRBJ2-3; D gene uncertain. This CDR3 contains 15 residues. The V and J ends lost 2 bases and 5 bases respectively, with 15 bases between them. Per the germline V gene, CDR1 is SGHDT and CDR2 is YYEEEE. This chain's CDR3 is CASSFGWPLGDTQYF. DNA for the CDR3: TGTGCCAGCAGCTTCGGCTGGCCTTTGGGAGATACGCAGTATTTT. The complete variable domain, with remaining parts taken from reference TRBV5-6 and TRBJ2-3, reads DAGVTQSPTHLIKTRGQQVTLRCSPKSGHDTVSWYQQALGQGPQFIFQYYEEEERQRGNFPDRFSGHQFPNYSSELNVNALLLGDSALYLCASSFGWPLGDTQYFGPGTRLTVL.

The chain combines TRBV7-9 with TRBJ1-2; D is perhaps TRBD1 (5 bases). The CDR3 has 15 amino acids. Germline V gene sequence: CDR1 SEHNR, CDR2 FQNEAQ (reference sequence). V lost 4 bases and J 6 bases, leaving 18 bases between the germline ends. In DNA, the CDR3 is TGTGCCAGCAGCTACGCCGGGGCCGGGTTGCATGGCTACACCTTC. It specifies CASSYAGAGLHGYTF.

This chain uses TRBV9 with TRBJ2-3; TRBD1 might be the D (6 bases). CDR1 is SGDLS, CDR2 YYNGEE, per germline. V lost 5 bases and J 0 bases, leaving 16 bases between the germline ends. The CDR3 contains 16 residues. DNA for the CDR3: TGTGCCAGCAGTCCCGGGACAACCCATAGCACAGATACGCAGTATTTT. Residues: CASSPGTTHSTDTQYF.

This clone was seen a few times. The chain combines TRBV5-1 with TRBJ2-5, with D possibly matching TRBD2 (6 bases). Trimming took off 5 bases at V and 5 bases at J, with 19 bases between the two ends. The CDR3 is 15 amino acids. Germline V gene sequence: CDR1 SGHRS, CDR2 YFSETQ. DNA for the CDR3: TGCGCCAGCAGTCCCGGCGGGAATAGGGTCGAGACCCAGTACTTC. Translating it yields CASSPGGNRVETQYF.

The chain couples TRBV5-5 to TRBJ2-2, with 8 bases aligning to TRBD2. Germline CDR1 is SGHKS and CDR2 is YYEKEE (reference sequence). The CDR3 contains 18 residues. The junction had 8 bases not matched to a gene; V was cut back by 1 base and J by 0 bases. CDR3 sequence (DNA): TGTGCCAGCAGCTTGCGCGCGGGAGGAGTCTCGAACACCGGGGAGCTGTTTTTT. Its protein product is CASSLRAGGVSNTGELFF.

This clone was observed a single time. J is TRBJ2-6 and V is TRBV9; 9 nucleotides agree with TRBD1. The CDR3 loop spans 19 amino acids. Germline values: CDR1 SGDLS, CDR2 YYNGEE. J was trimmed by 0 bases and V by 3 bases; bases with no gene match: 10. This CDR3 reads CASSEDRDRAYSGANVLTF. As DNA, the CDR3 is TGTGCCAGCAGCGAGGACCGGGACAGGGCCTACTCTGGGGCCAACGTCCTGACTTTC.

This chain joins TRBV29-1 and TRBJ1-3, with 7 nucleotides matching TRBD1. Germline values: CDR1 SQVTM, CDR2 ANQGSEA. The CDR3 extends over 12 amino acids. V was clipped by 6 bases and J by 6 bases; unmatched bases: 5. CDR3 nucleotide sequence: TGCAGCGTGCTGGGACAGCTAAACACCATATATTTT. It codes for CSVLGQLNTIYF.

Notes on this clone: This sample includes further DNA sequences coding for the same CDR3. The chain employs TRBV27 and TRBJ1-5; TRBD1 is a possible D gene (5 bases). The CDR3 contains 14 residues. CDR1 is MNHEY, CDR2 SMNVEV, per germline (reference sequence). Trimming shortened V by 3 bases and J by 7 bases, and 13 bases separated the two germline ends. The chain's CDR3 is CASSLQGDGQPQHF. The CDR3 region has the DNA TGTGCCAGCAGTTTGCAGGGTGATGGCCAGCCCCAGCATTTT.

CDR3 coding DNA: TGTGCCAGCAGCTCATTCCGAGAGAGACTAGCGGGGTCTTCGGATACGCAGTATTTT. Protein sequence: CASSSFRERLAGSSDTQYF. The chain joins TRBV27 to TRBJ2-3; 11 bases match TRBD2. The CDR3 sequence is 19 residues long. V trimming: 6 bases; J trimming: 6 bases; junction bases outside the gene matches: 20. Germline CDR1 MNHEY, CDR2 SMNVEV (reference sequence).

This clone appeared once. V gene TRBV7-9 combines with J gene TRBJ2-1; D not certain. The CDR3 consists of 13 residues. V lost 6 bases and J lost 5, with 11 bases in between. Germline V gene sequence: CDR1 SEHNR, CDR2 FQNEAQ (reference sequence). CDR3 region: CASSRRMNNEQFF. CDR3 coding DNA: TGTGCCAGCAGTCGGCGGATGAACAATGAGCAGTTCTTC.

The chain uses TRBV29-1 and TRBJ2-2; 11 bases fit TRBD2. V shed 5 bases and J 0 bases; nucleotides not matched to a gene: 14. There are 19 residues in the CDR3. The germline CDR1 and CDR2 sequences are SQVTM and ANQGSEA. In nucleotides, the CDR3 is TGCAGCGTTCTACCTTCGGGGCTAGCGGGGGGAACGAACACCGGGGAGCTGTTTTTT. As protein: CSVLPSGLAGGTNTGELFF.

V gene TRBV7-6 combines with J gene TRBJ2-1; D is tentatively TRBD1 or TRBD2 (5 bases each). With 4 bases removed from V and 10 bases from J, the gap between germline ends came to 11 bases. The CDR3 is 12 residues long. Germline V gene lookup returns CDR1 SGHVS and CDR2 FNYEAQ. In nucleotides, the CDR3 is TGTGCCAGCAGCTCTTCCGGGACGGAGCAGTTCTTC. This sequence encodes CASSSSGTEQFF.

The CDR3 loop is CAWRDRSPEQYF. CDR3 DNA sequence: TGTGCCTGGAGGGACCGCTCTCCCGAGCAGTACTTC. The chain has TRBV30 and TRBJ2-7; D gene uncertain. In germline, CDR1 is GTSNPN, CDR2 SVGIG (reference sequence). The CDR3 sequence is 12 residues long. V was clipped by 3 bases and J by 6 bases, with 12 bases between them.

V and J are TRBV10-2 and TRBJ2-7; D is perhaps TRBD1 or TRBD2 (5 bases each). Germline V lookup: CDR1 WSHSY, CDR2 SAAADI. V shed 2 bases and J shed 7 bases, with 6 bases lying between them. The CDR3 has 11 residues. The DNA for the CDR3 is TGCGCCAGCAGTGAGGGGACGGAGCAGTACTTC. Protein sequence: CASSEGTEQYF.

The chain joins TRBV27 to TRBJ2-2, with unresolved D. The V end lost 5 bases, the J end lost 8 bases, and 6 bases lay between the germline ends. The CDR3 is made up of 11 amino acids. CDR1 is MNHEY, CDR2 SMNVEV, per germline (reference sequence). The chain's CDR3 is CASSKTGELFF. The CDR3 DNA reads as TGTGCCAGCAGTAAGACAGGGGAGCTGTTTTTT.

CDR3 coding DNA: TGTGCCAGCAGGGAACCGGGACAGGGGGCGACTTTCTTT. Amino acids: CASREPGQGATFF. The chain links TRBV6-4 to TRBJ1-1; 12 bases are a match to TRBD1. V was clipped by 6 bases and J by 12 bases; unmatched bases: 8. This CDR3 is built from 13 residues. CDR1 is MRHNA, CDR2 SNTAGT, per germline.

V is TRBV11-2 and J is TRBJ1-2; D possibly corresponds to TRBD1 (5 bases). This CDR3 is 14 amino acids long. Germline values: CDR1 SGHAT, CDR2 FQNNGV. V dropped 2 bases and J dropped 9 bases, with 16 bases sitting between them. In nucleotides, the CDR3 is TGTGCCAGCAGCTTAAGGTCAGGGAGAAGGAGCTACACCTTC. This translates into CASSLRSGRRSYTF.

J is TRBJ1-1 and V is TRBV19; D is ambiguous. In germline, CDR1 is LNHDA, CDR2 SQIVND (reference sequence). The CDR3 sequence is 15 residues long. Trimming left V 10 bases short and J 4 bases short, with 22 bases between. CDR3 coding DNA: TGTGCCACCTTAGGGCGATCAGCTCGGGGCACTGAAGCTTTCTTT. Its translation is CATLGRSARGTEAFF.

The chain links TRBV5-1 to TRBJ2-1; D call uncertain. V lost 6 bases to trimming and J lost 2 bases, with 12 bases between them. The CDR3 has 14 amino acids. In germline, CDR1 is SGHRS, CDR2 YFSETQ. CDR3 residues: CASTNLETYNEQFF. Here the CDR3 DNA reads TGCGCCAGCACCAACCTCGAAACCTACAATGAGCAGTTCTTC. The full variable domain, completed using reference TRBV5-1 and TRBJ2-1, is KAGVTQTPRYLIKTRGQQVTLSCSPISGHRSVSWYQQTPGQGLQFLFEYFSETQRNKGNFPGRFSGRQFSNSRSEMNVSTLELGDSALYLCASTNLETYNEQFFGPGTRLTVL.

This clone was observed once. V and J are TRBV5-1 and TRBJ2-7; D unclear. Germline V CDR1 and CDR2: SGHRS, YFSETQ. V was shortened by 3 bases and J by 6 bases, with 13 bases between the two germline ends. CDR3 length: 13 amino acids. Written as DNA, the CDR3 is TGCGCCAGCAGCTGGGTGGGCGTAAGCGAGCAGTACTTC. It translates to CASSWVGVSEQYF.

This clone has just one count. The chain has TRBV27 and TRBJ2-1; no definite D call. CDR3 size: 16 residues. Trimming pared 6 bases from V and 0 bases from J, leaving 15 bases between. CDR1 and CDR2 from the germline V gene are MNHEY and SMNVEV (reference sequence). CDR3 coding DNA: TGTGCCAGCAGCCCCTCTACAGTGAGCTCCTACAATGAGCAGTTCTTC. It specifies CASSPSTVSSYNEQFF.

This chain joins TRBV6-5 and TRBJ2-7; 12 bases line up with TRBD1. The germline V gene has CDR1 MNHEY and CDR2 SVGAGI. There are 13 residues in the CDR3. The junction had 9 bases not matched to a gene; V was cut back by 11 bases and J by 7 bases. DNA of the CDR3: TGTGCCGTGGGGGGACAGGGGGCTCTAGAGCAGTACTTC. It yields the protein CAVGGQGALEQYF.

V usage is TRBV28 and J usage is TRBJ2-5, with 8 bases matching TRBD2. This CDR3 region has 16 residues. Germline CDR1 MDHEN, CDR2 SYDVKM. Unmatched junction bases numbered 14, after V lost 6 bases and J lost 5 bases. CDR3 residues: CASSSREAGAWETQYF. In nucleotides, the CDR3 is TGTGCCAGCAGCTCCAGAGAAGCGGGAGCATGGGAGACCCAGTACTTC.

The V and J genes are TRBV5-4 and TRBJ1-2; 7 nucleotides align to TRBD1. Germline assignment: CDR1 SGHNT and CDR2 YYREEE (reference sequence). J was trimmed by 5 bases and V by 4 bases; bases with no gene match: 2. This CDR3 region has 12 residues. CDR3 sequence (DNA): TGTGCCAGCAGCCCAGGGGGGTATGGCTACACCTTC. Amino acid sequence: CASSPGGYGYTF.